Listed below are T cell receptor beta chains from one sample, sequenced in a study of T cell responses to AZD1222 COVID-19 vaccine. The table came from immunoSEQ multiplex PCR; TCRdb's copy has only in-frame clones and leaves some out. The sample gives under 200,000 clones, roughly nine tenths of which show up once; about 1.5% is in the top ten. The source was peripheral blood, collected 28 days after the second AZD1222 dose. These receptor sequences come from an adult who received the AZD1222 COVID-19 vaccine. CDR3s include the opening cysteine and the closing phenylalanine or tryptophan.

j_gene | v_gene | CDR3aa
TRBJ2-7 | TRBV19 | CASSISGPYEQYF
TRBJ1-4 | TRBV5-6 | CASSPGTGSLFF
TRBJ2-1 | TRBV3-1/TRBV3-2 | CASSQEFSDSYNEQFF
TRBJ2-1 | TRBV6-1 | CASSERTSGGPSSYNEQFF
TRBJ1-6 | TRBV6-1 | CASSEDPDRDNLHF
TRBJ2-1 | TRBV9 | CASSVLAGAWNEQFF
TRBJ1-2 | TRBV6-4 | CASSDWGAVGGYTF
TRBJ1-1 | TRBV3-1/TRBV3-2 | CASSQGGQGGTEAFF
TRBJ2-3 | TRBV3-1/TRBV3-2 | CASSLRGGQGGNTQYF
TRBJ1-2 | TRBV2 | CASSPAGTGGDYGYTF
TRBJ2-7 | TRBV7-9 | CASSLVSSGYEQYF
TRBJ2-3 | TRBV7-9 | CASSFQAGDGDTQYF
TRBJ1-2 | TRBV18 | CASSPSGSAGGYTF